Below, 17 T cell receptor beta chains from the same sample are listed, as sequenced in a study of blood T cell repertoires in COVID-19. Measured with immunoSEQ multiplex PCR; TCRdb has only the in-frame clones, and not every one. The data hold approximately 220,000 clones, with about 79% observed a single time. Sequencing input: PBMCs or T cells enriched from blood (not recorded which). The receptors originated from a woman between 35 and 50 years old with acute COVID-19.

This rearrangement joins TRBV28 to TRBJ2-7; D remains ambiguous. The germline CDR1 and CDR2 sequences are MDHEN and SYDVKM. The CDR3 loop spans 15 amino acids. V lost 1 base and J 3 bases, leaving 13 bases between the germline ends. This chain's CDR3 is CASSLFAEKDYEQYF. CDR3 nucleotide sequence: TGTGCCAGCAGTTTATTTGCGGAAAAGGACTACGAGCAGTACTTC.

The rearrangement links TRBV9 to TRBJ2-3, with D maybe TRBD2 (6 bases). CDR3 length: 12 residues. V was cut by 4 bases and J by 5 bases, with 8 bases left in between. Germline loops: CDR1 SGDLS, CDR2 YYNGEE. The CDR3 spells CASSRGIDTQYF. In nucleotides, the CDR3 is TGTGCCAGCAGCCGGGGGATAGATACGCAGTATTTT.

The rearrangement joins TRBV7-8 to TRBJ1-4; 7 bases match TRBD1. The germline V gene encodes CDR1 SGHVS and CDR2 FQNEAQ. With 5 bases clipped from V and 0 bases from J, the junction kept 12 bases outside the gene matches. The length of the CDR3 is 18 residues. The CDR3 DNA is TGTGCCAGCAGCCTCTTAGGCCGGGACAGTGCAACTAATGAAAAACTGTTTTTT. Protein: CASSLLGRDSATNEKLFF.

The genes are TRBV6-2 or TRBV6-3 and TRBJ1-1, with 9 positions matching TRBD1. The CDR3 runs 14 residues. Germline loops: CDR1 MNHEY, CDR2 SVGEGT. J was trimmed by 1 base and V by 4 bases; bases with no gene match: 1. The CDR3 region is CASSSGQGNTEAFF. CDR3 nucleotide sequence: TGTGCCAGCAGTTCGGGACAGGGGAACACTGAAGCTTTCTTT.

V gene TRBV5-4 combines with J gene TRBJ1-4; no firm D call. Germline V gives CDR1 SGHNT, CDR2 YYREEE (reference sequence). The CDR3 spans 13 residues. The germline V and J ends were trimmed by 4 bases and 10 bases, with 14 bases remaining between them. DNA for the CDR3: TGTGCCAGCAGCGCGAGCCGGGAGCCAAAACTGTTTTTT. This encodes CASSASREPKLFF.

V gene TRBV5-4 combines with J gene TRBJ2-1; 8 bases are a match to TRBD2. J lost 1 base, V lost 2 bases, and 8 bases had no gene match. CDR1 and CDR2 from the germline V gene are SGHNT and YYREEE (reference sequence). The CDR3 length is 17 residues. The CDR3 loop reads CASSLDSGIGSYNEQFF. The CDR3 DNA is TGTGCCAGCAGCTTAGATAGCGGGATAGGGTCCTACAATGAGCAGTTCTTC.

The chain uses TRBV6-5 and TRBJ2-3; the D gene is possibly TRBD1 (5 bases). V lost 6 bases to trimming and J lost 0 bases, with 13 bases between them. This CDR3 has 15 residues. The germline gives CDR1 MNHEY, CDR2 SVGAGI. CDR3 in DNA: TGTGCCAGCAGCTCTCGGAAGGGGAGCACAGATACGCAGTATTTT. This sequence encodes CASSSRKGSTDTQYF.

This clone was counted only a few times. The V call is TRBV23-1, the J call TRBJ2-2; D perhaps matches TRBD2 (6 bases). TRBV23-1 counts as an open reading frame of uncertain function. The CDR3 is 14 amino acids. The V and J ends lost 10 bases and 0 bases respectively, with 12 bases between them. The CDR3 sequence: CATPPGANTGELFF. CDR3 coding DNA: TGCGCCACTCCGCCGGGAGCGAACACCGGGGAGCTGTTTTTT.

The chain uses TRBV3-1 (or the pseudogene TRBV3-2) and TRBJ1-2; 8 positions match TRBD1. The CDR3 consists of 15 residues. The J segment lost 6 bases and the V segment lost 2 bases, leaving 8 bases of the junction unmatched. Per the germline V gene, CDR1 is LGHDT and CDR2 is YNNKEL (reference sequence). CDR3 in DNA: TGTGCCAGCAGCCAACGGGGCTCAGGGGGCCATGGCTACACCTTC. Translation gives CASSQRGSGGHGYTF.

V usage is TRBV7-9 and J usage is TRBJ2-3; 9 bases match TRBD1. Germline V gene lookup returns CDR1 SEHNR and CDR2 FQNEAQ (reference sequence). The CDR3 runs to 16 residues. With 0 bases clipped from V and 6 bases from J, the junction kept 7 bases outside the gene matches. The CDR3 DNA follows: TGTGCCAGCAGCTTAGCGAGGGGACAGGGTGAGGATACGCAGTATTTT. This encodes CASSLARGQGEDTQYF. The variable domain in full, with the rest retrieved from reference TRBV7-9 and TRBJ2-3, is DTGVSQNPRHKITKRGQNVTFRCDPISEHNRLYWYRQTLGQGPEFLTYFQNEAQLEKSRLLSDRFSAERPKGSFSTLEIQRTEQGDSAMYLCASSLARGQGEDTQYFGPGTRLTVL.

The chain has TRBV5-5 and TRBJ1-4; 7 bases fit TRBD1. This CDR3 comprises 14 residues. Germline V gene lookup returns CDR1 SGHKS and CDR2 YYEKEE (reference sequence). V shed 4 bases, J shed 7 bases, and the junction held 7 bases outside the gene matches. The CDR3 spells CASSQTGRSEKLFF. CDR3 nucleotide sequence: TGTGCCAGCAGCCAGACAGGGAGGAGTGAAAAACTGTTTTTT.

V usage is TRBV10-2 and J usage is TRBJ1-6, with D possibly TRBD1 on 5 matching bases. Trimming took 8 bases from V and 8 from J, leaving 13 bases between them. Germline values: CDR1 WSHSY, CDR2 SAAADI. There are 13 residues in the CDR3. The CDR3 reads CASAPQGYSPLHF. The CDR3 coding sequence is TGCGCCAGCGCCCCCCAGGGTTATTCACCCCTCCACTTT.

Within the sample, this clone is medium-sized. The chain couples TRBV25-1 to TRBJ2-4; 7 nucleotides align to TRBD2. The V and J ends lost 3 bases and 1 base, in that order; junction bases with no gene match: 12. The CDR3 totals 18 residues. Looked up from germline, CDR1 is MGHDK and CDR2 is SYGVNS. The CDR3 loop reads CASSEVVLGGEAKNIQYF. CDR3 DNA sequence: TGTGCCAGCAGTGAGGTAGTGTTGGGGGGGGAGGCCAAAAACATTCAGTACTTC.

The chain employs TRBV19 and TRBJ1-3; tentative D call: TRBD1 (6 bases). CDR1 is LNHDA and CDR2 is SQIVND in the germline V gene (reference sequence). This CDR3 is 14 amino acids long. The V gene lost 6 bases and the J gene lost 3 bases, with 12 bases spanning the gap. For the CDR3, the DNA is TGTGCCAGTAGGGACAGCGCCCATGGAAACACCATATATTTT. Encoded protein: CASRDSAHGNTIYF.

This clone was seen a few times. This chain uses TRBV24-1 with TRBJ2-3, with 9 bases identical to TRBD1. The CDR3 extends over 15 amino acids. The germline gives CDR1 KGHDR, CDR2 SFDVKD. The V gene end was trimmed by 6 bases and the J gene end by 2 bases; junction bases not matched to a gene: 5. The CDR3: CATSYGQGITDTQYF. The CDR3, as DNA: TGTGCCACCAGTTATGGACAGGGGATCACAGATACGCAGTATTTT.

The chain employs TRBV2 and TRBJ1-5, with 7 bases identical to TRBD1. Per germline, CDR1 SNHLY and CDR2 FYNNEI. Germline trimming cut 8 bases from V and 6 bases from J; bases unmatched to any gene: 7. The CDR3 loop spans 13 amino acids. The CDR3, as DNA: TGTGCCAGCTGGGCAGGGGGAAGTCAGCCCCAGCATTTT. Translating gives CASWAGGSQPQHF.

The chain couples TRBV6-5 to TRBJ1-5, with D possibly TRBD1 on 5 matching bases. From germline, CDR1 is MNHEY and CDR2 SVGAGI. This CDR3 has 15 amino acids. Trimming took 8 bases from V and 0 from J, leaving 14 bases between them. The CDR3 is CASRSRGDSNQPQHF. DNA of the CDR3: TGTGCCAGCCGGAGCCGGGGGGATAGCAATCAGCCCCAGCATTTT.